This TCR beta chain was captured in a study of shared clonotypes between healthy human individuals. Looked up from germline, CDR1 is SEHNR and CDR2 is FQNEAQ (reference sequence). The CDR3 extends over 14 amino acids. Trimming removed 3 bases from V and 5 bases from J, with 14 bases in between. The method was immunoSEQ multiplex PCR; TCRdb's version includes in-frame clones alone and lacks a portion of them. The sample consists of roughly 2,000,000 clones, around 93% of them appearing once. CD45RO-negative CD8 cells positively selected for CCR7 made up the naive population, which excluded terminally differentiated effector memory CD45RA+ cells.

The chain recombines TRBV7-9 with TRBJ2-7; TRBD1 might be the D (7 bases). The TCR originated in a young man in good health. Some clones in this sample may be carry-over from other donors' samples. The sequencing input was naive CD8+ T cells from PBMCs. CDR3 amino acids: CASSFGPRGDEQYF. In DNA, the CDR3 is TGTGCCAGCAGCTTTGGGCCCAGGGGGGACGAGCAGTACTTC.